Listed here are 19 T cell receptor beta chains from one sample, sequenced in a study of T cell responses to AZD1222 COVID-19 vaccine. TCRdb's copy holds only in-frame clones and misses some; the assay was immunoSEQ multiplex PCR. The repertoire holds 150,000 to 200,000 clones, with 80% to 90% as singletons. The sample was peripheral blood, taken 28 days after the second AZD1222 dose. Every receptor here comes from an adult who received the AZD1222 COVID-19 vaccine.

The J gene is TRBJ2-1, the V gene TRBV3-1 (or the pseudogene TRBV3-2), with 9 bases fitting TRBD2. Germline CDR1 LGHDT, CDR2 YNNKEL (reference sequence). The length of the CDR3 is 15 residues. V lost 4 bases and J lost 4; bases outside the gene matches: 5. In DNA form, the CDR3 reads TGTGCCAGCAGCCTGGGGCGGGGGGGTTACAATGAGCAGTTCTTC. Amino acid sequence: CASSLGRGGYNEQFF.

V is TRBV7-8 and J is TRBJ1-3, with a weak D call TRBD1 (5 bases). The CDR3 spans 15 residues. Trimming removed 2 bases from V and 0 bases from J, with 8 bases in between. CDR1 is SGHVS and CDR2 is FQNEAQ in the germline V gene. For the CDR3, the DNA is TGTGCCAGCAGCTTAAGAGGGACCTCTGGAAACACCATATATTTT. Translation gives CASSLRGTSGNTIYF.

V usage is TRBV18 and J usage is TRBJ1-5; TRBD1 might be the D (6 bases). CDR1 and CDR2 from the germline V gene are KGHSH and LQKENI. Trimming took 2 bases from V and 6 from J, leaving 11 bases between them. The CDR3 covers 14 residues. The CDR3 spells CASSPSGGFQPQHF. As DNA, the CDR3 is TGTGCCAGCTCACCATCGGGGGGCTTTCAGCCCCAGCATTTT.

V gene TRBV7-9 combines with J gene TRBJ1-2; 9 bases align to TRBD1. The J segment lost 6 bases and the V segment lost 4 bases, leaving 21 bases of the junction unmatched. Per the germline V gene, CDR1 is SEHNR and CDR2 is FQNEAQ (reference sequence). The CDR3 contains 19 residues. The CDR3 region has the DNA TGTGCCAGCAGCTCCCGCCTCGCCGTATCGGGACAGGGACTCGATGGCTACACCTTC. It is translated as CASSSRLAVSGQGLDGYTF.

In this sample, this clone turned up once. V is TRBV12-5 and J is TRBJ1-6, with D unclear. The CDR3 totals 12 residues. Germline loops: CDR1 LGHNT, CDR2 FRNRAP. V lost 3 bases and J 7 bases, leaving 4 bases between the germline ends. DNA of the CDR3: TGTGCTAGTGGTTTAGAGAATTCACCCCTCCACTTT. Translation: CASGLENSPLHF. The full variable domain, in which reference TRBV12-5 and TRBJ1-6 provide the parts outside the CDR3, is DARVTQTPRHKVTEMGQEVTMRCQPILGHNTVFWYRQTMMQGLELLAYFRNRAPLDDSGMPKDRFSAEMPDATLATLKIQPSEPRDSAVYFCASGLENSPLHFGNGTRLTVT.

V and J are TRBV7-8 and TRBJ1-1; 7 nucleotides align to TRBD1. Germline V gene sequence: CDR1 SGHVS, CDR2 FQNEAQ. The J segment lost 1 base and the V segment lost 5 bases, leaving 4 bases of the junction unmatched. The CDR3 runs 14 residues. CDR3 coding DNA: TGTGCCAGCAGCCCCGGACAGGCGAACACTGAAGCTTTCTTT. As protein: CASSPGQANTEAFF.

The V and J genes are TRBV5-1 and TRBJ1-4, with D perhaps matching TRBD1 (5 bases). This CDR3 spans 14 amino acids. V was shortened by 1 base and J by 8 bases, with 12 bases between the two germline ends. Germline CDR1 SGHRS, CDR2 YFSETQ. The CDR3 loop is CASSLQGLEEKLFF. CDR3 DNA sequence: TGCGCCAGCAGCTTGCAGGGCTTAGAAGAAAAACTGTTTTTT.

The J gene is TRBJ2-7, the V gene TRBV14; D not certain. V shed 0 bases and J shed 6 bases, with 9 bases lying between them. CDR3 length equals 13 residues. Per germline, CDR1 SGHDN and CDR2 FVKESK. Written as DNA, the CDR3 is TGTGCCAGCAGCCAAGATTTACAGTCCGAGCAGTACTTC. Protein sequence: CASSQDLQSEQYF.

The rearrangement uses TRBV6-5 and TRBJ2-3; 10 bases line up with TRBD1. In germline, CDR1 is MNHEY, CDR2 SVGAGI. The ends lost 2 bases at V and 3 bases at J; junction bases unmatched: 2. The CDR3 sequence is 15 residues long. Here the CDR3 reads CASSYPGQGTDTQYF. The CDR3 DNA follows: TGTGCCAGCAGTTACCCGGGACAGGGGACAGATACGCAGTATTTT.

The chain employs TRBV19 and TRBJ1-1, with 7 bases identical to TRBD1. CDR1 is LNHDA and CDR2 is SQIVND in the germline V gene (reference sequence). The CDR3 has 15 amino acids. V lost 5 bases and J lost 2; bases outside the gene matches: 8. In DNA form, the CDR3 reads TGTGCCAGTAGTCCCAGGGGGGGAAGCAACACTGAAGCTTTCTTT. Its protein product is CASSPRGGSNTEAFF.

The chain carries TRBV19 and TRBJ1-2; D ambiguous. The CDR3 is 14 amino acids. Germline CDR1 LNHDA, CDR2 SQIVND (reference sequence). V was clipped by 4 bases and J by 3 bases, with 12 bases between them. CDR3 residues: CASSRADNYYGYTF. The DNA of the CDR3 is TGTGCCAGTAGTAGGGCCGACAATTACTATGGCTACACCTTC.

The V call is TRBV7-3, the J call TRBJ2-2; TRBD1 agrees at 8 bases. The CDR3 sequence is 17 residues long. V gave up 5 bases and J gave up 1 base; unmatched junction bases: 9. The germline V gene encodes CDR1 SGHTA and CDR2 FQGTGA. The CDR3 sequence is CASSPITGTGNTGELFF. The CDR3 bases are TGTGCCAGCAGCCCCATAACCGGGACAGGGAACACCGGGGAGCTGTTTTTT.

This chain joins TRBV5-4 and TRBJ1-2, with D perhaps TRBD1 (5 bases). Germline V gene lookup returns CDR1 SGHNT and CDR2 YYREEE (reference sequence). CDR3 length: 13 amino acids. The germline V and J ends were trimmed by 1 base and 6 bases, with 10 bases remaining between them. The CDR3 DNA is TGTGCCAGCAGCTTGATTCAGGGAAATGGCTACACCTTC. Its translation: CASSLIQGNGYTF.

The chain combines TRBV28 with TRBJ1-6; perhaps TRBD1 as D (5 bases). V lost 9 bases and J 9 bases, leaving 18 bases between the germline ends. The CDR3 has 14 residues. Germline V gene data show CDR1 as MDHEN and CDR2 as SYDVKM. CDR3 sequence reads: CASYKTGGGSPLHF. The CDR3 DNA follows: TGTGCCAGTTATAAAACCGGGGGGGGTTCACCCCTCCACTTT.

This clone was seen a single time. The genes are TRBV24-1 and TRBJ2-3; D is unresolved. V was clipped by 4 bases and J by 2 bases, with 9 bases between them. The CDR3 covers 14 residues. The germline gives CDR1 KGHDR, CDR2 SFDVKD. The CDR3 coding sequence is TGTGCCACCAGTGACCGCCCGGACACAGATACGCAGTATTTT. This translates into CATSDRPDTDTQYF.

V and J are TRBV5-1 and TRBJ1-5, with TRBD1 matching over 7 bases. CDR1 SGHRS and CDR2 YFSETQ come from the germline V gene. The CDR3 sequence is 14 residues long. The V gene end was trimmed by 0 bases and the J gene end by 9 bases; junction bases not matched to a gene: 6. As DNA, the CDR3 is TGCGCCAGCAGCTTGGATACAGGGGACGGGCCCCAGCATTTT. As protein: CASSLDTGDGPQHF.

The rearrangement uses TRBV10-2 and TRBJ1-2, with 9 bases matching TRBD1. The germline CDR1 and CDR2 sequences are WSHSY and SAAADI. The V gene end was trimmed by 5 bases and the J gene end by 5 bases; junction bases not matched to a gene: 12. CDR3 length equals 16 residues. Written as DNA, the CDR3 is TGCGCCAGCAGTCAAACCGCGGACAGGGGACGGTATGGCTACACCTTC. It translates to CASSQTADRGRYGYTF.

In DNA, the CDR3 is TGTGCCAGCAGTTCCTGGGACAGTCAGTACGAGCAGTACTTC. As protein: CASSSWDSQYEQYF. The rearrangement links TRBV27 to TRBJ2-7, with TRBD1 identical over 7 bases. Germline values: CDR1 MNHEY, CDR2 SMNVEV (reference sequence). J gave up 4 bases and V 4 bases, and 7 bases lay outside the gene matches. CDR3 length equals 14 residues.

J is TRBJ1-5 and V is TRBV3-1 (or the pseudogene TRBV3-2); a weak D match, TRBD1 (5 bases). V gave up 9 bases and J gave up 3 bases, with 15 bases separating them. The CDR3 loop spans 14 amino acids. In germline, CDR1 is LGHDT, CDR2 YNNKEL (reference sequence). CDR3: CARIAEGYNQPQHF. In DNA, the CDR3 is TGTGCCAGGATTGCCGAGGGGTACAATCAGCCCCAGCATTTT.